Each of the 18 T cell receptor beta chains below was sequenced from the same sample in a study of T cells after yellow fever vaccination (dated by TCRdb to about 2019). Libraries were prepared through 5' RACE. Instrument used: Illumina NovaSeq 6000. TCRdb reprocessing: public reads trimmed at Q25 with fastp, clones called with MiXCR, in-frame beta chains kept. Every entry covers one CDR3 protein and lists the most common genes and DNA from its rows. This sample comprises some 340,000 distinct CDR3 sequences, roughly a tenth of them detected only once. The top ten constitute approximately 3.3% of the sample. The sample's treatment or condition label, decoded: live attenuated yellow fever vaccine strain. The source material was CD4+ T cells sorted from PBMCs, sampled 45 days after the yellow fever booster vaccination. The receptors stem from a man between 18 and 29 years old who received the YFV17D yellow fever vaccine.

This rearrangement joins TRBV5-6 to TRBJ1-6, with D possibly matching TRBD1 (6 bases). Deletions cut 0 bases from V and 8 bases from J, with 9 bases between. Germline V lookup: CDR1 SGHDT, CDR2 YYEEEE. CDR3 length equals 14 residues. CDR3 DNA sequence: TGTGCCAGCAGCTTGGGGGCAGGGGATTCACCCCTCCACTTT. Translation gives CASSLGAGDSPLHF.

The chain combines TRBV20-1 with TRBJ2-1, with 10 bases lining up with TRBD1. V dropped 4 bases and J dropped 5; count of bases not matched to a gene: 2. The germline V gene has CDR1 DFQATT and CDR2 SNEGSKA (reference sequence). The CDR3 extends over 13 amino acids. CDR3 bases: TGCAGTGCTACTGGGACAGGGGACAATGAGCAGTTCTTC. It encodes CSATGTGDNEQFF.

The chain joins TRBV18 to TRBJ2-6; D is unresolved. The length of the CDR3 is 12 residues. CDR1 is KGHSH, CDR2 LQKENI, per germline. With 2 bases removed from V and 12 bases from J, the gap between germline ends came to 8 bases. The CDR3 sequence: CASSPGTVVLTF. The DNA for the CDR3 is TGTGCCAGCTCACCAGGAACCGTCGTCCTGACTTTC.

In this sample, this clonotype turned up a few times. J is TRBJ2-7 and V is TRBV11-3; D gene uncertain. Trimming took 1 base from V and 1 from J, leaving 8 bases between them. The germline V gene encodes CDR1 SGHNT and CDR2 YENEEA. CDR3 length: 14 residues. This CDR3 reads CASSLGGQSYEQYF. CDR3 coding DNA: TGTGCCAGCAGCTTAGGAGGCCAGTCCTACGAGCAGTACTTC.

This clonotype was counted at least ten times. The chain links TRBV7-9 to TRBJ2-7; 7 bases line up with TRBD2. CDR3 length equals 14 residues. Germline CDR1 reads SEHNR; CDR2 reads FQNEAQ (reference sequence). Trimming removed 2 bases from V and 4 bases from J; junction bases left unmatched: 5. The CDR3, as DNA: TGTGCCAGCAGCTTATATGGGGGAGGGTACGAGCAGTACGTC. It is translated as CASSLYGGGYEQYV.

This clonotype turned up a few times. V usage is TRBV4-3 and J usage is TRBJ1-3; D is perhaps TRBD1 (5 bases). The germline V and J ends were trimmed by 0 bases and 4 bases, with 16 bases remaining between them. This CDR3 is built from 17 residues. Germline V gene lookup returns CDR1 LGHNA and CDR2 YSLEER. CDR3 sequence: CASSQEGQGYRGNTIYF. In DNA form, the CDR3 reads TGCGCCAGCAGCCAAGAAGGACAAGGATACAGGGGAAACACCATATATTTT.

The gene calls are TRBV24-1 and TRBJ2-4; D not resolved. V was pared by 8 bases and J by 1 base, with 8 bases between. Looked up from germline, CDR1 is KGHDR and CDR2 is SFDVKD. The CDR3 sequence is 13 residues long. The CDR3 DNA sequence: TGTGCCACCAACGTCGCGGCCAAAAACATTCAGTACTTC. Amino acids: CATNVAAKNIQYF.

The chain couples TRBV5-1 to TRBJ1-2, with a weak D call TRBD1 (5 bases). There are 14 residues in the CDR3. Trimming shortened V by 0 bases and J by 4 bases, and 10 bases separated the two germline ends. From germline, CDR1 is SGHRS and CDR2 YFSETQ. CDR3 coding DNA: TGCGCCAGCAGCTTGGACCCAGGGTCCTATGGCTACACCTTC. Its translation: CASSLDPGSYGYTF.

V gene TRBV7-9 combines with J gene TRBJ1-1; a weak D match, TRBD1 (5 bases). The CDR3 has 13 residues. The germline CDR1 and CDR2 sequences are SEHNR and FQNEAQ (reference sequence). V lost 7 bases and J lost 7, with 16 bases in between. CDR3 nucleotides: TGTGCCAGCAACTGGGGGTCGGGGGGTGAAGCTTTCTTT. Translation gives CASNWGSGGEAFF.

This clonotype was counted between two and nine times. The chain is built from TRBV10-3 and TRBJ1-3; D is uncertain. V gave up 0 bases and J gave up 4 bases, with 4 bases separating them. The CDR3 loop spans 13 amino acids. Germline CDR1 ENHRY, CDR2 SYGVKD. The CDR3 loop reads CAISESIGNTIYF. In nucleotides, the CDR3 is TGTGCCATCAGTGAGTCGATAGGAAACACCATATATTTT.

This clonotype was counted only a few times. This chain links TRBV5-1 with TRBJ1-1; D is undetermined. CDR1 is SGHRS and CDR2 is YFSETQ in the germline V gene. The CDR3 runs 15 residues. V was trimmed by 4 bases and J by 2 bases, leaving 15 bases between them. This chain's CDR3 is CASSPHSGSNTEAFF. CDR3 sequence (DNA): TGCGCCAGCAGCCCGCATTCAGGATCTAACACTGAAGCTTTCTTT.

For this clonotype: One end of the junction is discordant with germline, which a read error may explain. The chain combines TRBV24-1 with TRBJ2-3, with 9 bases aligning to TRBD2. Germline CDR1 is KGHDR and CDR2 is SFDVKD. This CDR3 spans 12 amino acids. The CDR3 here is CATSDGSGGRTF. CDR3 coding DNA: TGTGCCACCAGTGATGGTAGCGGGGGCCGGACATTT.

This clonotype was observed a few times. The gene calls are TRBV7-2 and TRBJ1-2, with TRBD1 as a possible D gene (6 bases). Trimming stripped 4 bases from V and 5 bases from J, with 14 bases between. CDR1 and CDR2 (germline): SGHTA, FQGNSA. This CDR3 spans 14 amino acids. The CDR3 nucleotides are TGTGCCAGCAGCTATAAGGGGGGGGCTTATGGCTACACCTTC. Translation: CASSYKGGAYGYTF.

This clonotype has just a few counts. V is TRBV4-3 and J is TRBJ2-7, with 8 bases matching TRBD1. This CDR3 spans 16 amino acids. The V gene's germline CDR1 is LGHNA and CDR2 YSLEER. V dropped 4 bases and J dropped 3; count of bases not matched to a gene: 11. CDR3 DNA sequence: TGCGCCAGCAGCCCGGAGCCCTCGGGGACAGGCTACGAGCAGTACTTC. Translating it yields CASSPEPSGTGYEQYF.

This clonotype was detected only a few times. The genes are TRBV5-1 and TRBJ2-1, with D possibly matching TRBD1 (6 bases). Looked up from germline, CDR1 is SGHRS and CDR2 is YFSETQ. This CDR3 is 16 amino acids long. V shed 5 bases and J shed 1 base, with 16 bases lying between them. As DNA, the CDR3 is TGCGCCAGCAGGCGACATACAGGGAATTCCTACAATGAGCAGTTCTTC. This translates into CASRRHTGNSYNEQFF.

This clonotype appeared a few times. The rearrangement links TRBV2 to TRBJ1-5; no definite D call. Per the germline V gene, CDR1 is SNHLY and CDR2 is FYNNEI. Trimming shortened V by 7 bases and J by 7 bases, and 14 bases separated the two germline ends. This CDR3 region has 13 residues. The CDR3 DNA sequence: TGTGCCAGCACGGCAGACCCTAACCAGCCCCAGCATTTT. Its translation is CASTADPNQPQHF.

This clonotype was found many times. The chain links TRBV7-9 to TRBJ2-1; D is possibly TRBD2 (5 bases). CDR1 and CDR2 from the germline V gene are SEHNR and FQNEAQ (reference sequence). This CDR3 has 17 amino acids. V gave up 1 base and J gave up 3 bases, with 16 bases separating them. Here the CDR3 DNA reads TGTGCCAGCAGCTTAGTAGCTCTAGCTAAGGACTACAATGAGCAGTTCTTC. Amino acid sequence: CASSLVALAKDYNEQFF.

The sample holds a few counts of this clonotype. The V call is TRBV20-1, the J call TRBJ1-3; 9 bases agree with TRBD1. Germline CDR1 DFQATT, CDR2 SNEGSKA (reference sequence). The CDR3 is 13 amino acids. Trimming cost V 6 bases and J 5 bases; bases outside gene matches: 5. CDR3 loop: CSARTGARNTIYF. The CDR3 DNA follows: TGCAGTGCCAGGACAGGGGCAAGAAACACCATATATTTT.